This TCR beta chain emerged from a study of blood T cell repertoires in COVID-19. Germline assignment: CDR1 LNHDA and CDR2 SQIVND (reference sequence). Between the trimmed V and J ends, which lost 3 bases and 7 bases, there was a span of 15 bases. The CDR3 runs to 14 residues. Profiling relied on immunoSEQ multiplex PCR, and the TCRdb table lists in-frame clones only, not all of them. The sample yields under 350,000 clones, under 90% seen once. This chain uses TRBV19 with TRBJ1-1; TRBD1 might be the D (5 bases). This TCR came from a woman in her 30s with COVID-19, enrolled during active disease. Material: peripheral blood. Here the CDR3 reads CASSMVQGSIEAFF. The CDR3 DNA is TGTGCCAGTAGTATGGTCCAGGGAAGTATTGAAGCTTTCTTT.